Each of the 24 T cell receptor beta chains below was sequenced from the same sample in a study of T-cell memory formation after mild COVID-19. One entry per CDR3 protein results from TCRdb running MiXCR on the 5' RACE reads. The sample includes tens of thousands of distinct CDR3 sequences, roughly an eighth seen only once; the top ten take 24%. Sequencing was performed on PBMCs or a T cell subset sorted from them (not recorded which). The origin of the receptors is a young man who had mild COVID-19 (a few samples of this study predate the infection). Cell type and time point are not known.

This chain connects TRBV10-3 to TRBJ2-5, with a weak D call TRBD2 (7 bases). V dropped 8 bases and J dropped 5 bases, with 18 bases sitting between them. From germline, CDR1 is ENHRY and CDR2 SYGVKD. The CDR3 covers 14 residues. The CDR3 coding sequence is TGTGCCATCCGCGAACGGGGGGCCGTGGAGACCCAGTACTTC. This sequence encodes CAIRERGAVETQYF.

In this sample, this clonotype turned up a few times. The chain is built from TRBV7-3 and TRBJ2-7; D is undetermined. The germline gives CDR1 SGHTA, CDR2 FQGTGA. V was clipped by 6 bases and J by 5 bases, with 2 bases between them. The CDR3 runs 9 residues. This CDR3 is CASRNEQYV. CDR3 in DNA: TGTGCCAGCAGAAACGAGCAGTACGTC.

The table lists this clonotype with a few counts. The chain is built from TRBV4-3 and TRBJ2-3; D is perhaps TRBD1 (5 bases). The CDR3 runs to 15 residues. The germline CDR1 and CDR2 sequences are LGHNA and YSLEER. V was trimmed by 5 bases and J by 4 bases, leaving 16 bases between them. The CDR3 coding sequence is TGCGCCAGCAGCTGGGGCAACCCCAGGGCAGATACGCAGTATTTT. Translated: CASSWGNPRADTQYF.

This clonotype was counted between two and nine times. The rearrangement joins TRBV14 to TRBJ2-1; no clear D gene. The CDR3 runs 14 residues. Germline V CDR1 and CDR2: SGHDN, FVKESK. V was pared by 2 bases and J by 11 bases, with 16 bases between. The CDR3 is CASSQKRPTIKQFF. The CDR3 DNA reads as TGTGCCAGCAGCCAAAAGAGACCAACAATTAAGCAGTTCTTC.

This clonotype was counted a few times. This chain connects TRBV3-1 to TRBJ2-1; D is ambiguous. Looked up from germline, CDR1 is LGHDT and CDR2 is YNNKEL (reference sequence). The length of the CDR3 is 13 residues. V was pared by 2 bases and J by 6 bases, with 8 bases between. Here the CDR3 reads CASSQSIGNEQFF. Written as DNA, the CDR3 is TGTGCCAGCAGCCAATCTATAGGCAATGAGCAGTTCTTC.

This clonotype showed up just a few times. J is TRBJ2-2 and V is TRBV5-1, with D possibly being TRBD2 (5 bases). This CDR3 contains 16 residues. V shed 3 bases and J shed 3 bases, with 15 bases lying between them. CDR1 and CDR2 (germline): SGHRS, YFSETQ. As DNA, the CDR3 is TGCGCCAGCAGCTACCTCCAGACTACAGACACCGGGGAGCTGTTTTTT. The encoded protein is CASSYLQTTDTGELFF.

This clonotype was counted a few times. The J gene is TRBJ1-4, the V gene TRBV2; a possible D gene is TRBD1 (6 bases). Germline V gene lookup returns CDR1 SNHLY and CDR2 FYNNEI. The CDR3 consists of 15 residues. Trimming stripped 6 bases from V and 7 bases from J, with 18 bases between. CDR3 residues: CASRAGYYRVEKLFF. The CDR3 DNA sequence: TGTGCCAGCAGAGCAGGATATTACAGGGTTGAAAAACTGTTTTTT. The variable domain in full, completed from reference TRBV2 and TRBJ1-4, reads EPEVTQTPSHQVTQMGQEVILRCVPISNHLYFYWYRQILGQKVEFLVSFYNNEISEKSEIFDDQFSVERPDGSNFTLKIRSTKLEDSAMYFCASRAGYYRVEKLFFGSGTQLSVL.

This clonotype was detected only a few times. The CDR3: CASSQDFETQYF. CDR3 DNA sequence: TGTGCCAGCAGCCAAGACTTCGAGACCCAGTACTTC. This sequence joins TRBV3-1 and TRBJ2-5, with D unclear. This CDR3 has 12 amino acids. Germline assignment: CDR1 LGHDT and CDR2 YNNKEL (reference sequence). The V end lost 0 bases, the J end lost 5 bases, and 4 bases lay between the germline ends.

The sample holds many counts of this clonotype. The chain is built from TRBV18 and TRBJ1-6; D perhaps matches TRBD1 (6 bases). V was clipped by 8 bases and J by 5 bases, with 10 bases between them. This CDR3 is 13 amino acids long. The germline V gene has CDR1 KGHSH and CDR2 LQKENI. CDR3 loop: CASQDRDNSPLHF. As DNA, the CDR3 is TGTGCCAGCCAGGACAGAGATAATTCACCCCTCCACTTT.

This clonotype was found many times. The chain combines TRBV7-9 with TRBJ2-1; D ambiguous. Germline V CDR1 and CDR2: SEHNR, FQNEAQ (reference sequence). V shed 5 bases and J shed 10 bases, with 12 bases lying between them. The CDR3 has 12 residues. The CDR3 loop reads CASSDEAPEQFF. The CDR3 coding sequence is TGTGCCAGCAGCGATGAGGCCCCCGAGCAGTTCTTC.

This clonotype turned up a few times. The chain joins TRBV20-1 to TRBJ2-7; 7 nucleotides match TRBD1. The V and J ends lost 2 bases and 1 base, in that order; junction bases with no gene match: 5. The germline CDR1 and CDR2 sequences are DFQATT and SNEGSKA (reference sequence). There are 14 residues in the CDR3. CDR3 sequence: CSARLQGESYEQYF. The CDR3 DNA sequence: TGCAGTGCTAGACTCCAGGGGGAATCCTACGAGCAGTACTTC.

This clonotype turned up a few times. Here the CDR3 reads CASSFGSGGDTDTQYF. The CDR3 region has the DNA TGTGCCAGCAGTTTCGGTAGCGGGGGAGACACAGATACGCAGTATTTT. This chain connects TRBV28 to TRBJ2-3, with TRBD2 identical over 9 bases. Germline V CDR1 and CDR2: MDHEN, SYDVKM. Trimming at V came to 3 bases and at J to 2 bases, leaving 6 bases not matched to a gene. The CDR3 covers 16 residues. Combining the CDR3 with reference TRBV28 and TRBJ2-3 gives the whole variable domain DVKVTQSSRYLVKRTGEKVFLECVQDMDHENMFWYRQDPGLGLRLIYFSYDVKMKEKGDIPEGYSVSREKKERFSLILESASTNQTSMYLCASSFGSGGDTDTQYFGPGTRLTVL.

V gene TRBV10-3 combines with J gene TRBJ2-7; D perhaps matches TRBD2 (7 bases). Trimming removed 3 bases at V and 7 bases at J, with 19 bases between. The CDR3 covers 15 residues. From germline, CDR1 is ENHRY and CDR2 SYGVKD. The DNA for the CDR3 is TGTGCCATCAGTGACCCCCGAGGGGGGGGGGCGGAGCAGTACTTC. Its protein is CAISDPRGGGAEQYF.

This clonotype was seen a few times. The chain combines TRBV10-3 with TRBJ1-1, with a tentative D call TRBD1 (5 bases). Germline CDR1 ENHRY, CDR2 SYGVKD. V was trimmed by 6 bases and J by 4 bases, leaving 12 bases between them. This CDR3 has 13 residues. In DNA form, the CDR3 reads TGTGCCATCAGAGAGGGGTTGGGCACTGAAGCTTTCTTT. Translation gives CAIREGLGTEAFF.

At least ten counts were recorded for this clonotype. The V gene is TRBV7-9, the J gene TRBJ2-5, with TRBD2 as a possible D gene (6 bases). Germline V CDR1 and CDR2: SEHNR, FQNEAQ (reference sequence). This CDR3 spans 15 amino acids. Trimming stripped 2 bases from V and 5 bases from J, with 15 bases between. The DNA for the CDR3 is TGTGCCAGCAGCTTAAACGGGGGACGTCGGGAGACCCAGTACTTC. Its translation is CASSLNGGRRETQYF.

CDR3 sequence (DNA): TGTGCCAGCAGCCCCGGACGGGGGGAGACCCAGTACTTC. Translation gives CASSPGRGETQYF. This chain links TRBV7-6 with TRBJ2-5; possible D gene TRBD2, 6 bases. The CDR3 totals 13 residues. In germline, CDR1 is SGHVS, CDR2 FNYEAQ. The germline V and J ends were trimmed by 5 bases and 5 bases, with 12 bases remaining between them.

CDR3 DNA sequence: TGTGCCAGCAGCTTGCTCGGCAGGGGTTACGAGCAGTACTTC. Translating gives CASSLLGRGYEQYF. This chain joins TRBV5-8 and TRBJ2-7, with D perhaps matching TRBD1 (6 bases). With 1 base removed from V and 4 bases from J, the gap between germline ends came to 12 bases. This CDR3 has 14 residues. Germline CDR1 SGHTS, CDR2 YDEGEE.

This clonotype has a handful of counts. The CDR3 nucleotides read TGTGCCAGCAGCGAAGACAGGGGGCTGGAGACCCAGTACTTC. Its translation is CASSEDRGLETQYF. This chain links TRBV11-2 with TRBJ2-5; 10 bases are a match to TRBD1. The CDR3 is 14 amino acids. Germline V gene lookup returns CDR1 SGHAT and CDR2 FQNNGV. The trim removed 5 bases at V and 5 bases at J, leaving 5 bases unmatched. Supplemented by reference TRBV11-2 and TRBJ2-5, the full variable domain reads EAGVAQSPRYKIIEKRQSVAFWCNPISGHATLYWYQQILGQGPKLLIQFQNNGVVDDSQLPKDRFSAERLKGVDSTLKIQPAKLEDSAVYLCASSEDRGLETQYFGPGTRLLVL.

This clonotype appeared a single time. The J gene is TRBJ1-6, the V gene TRBV7-6; TRBD1 might be the D (6 bases). Germline CDR1 is SGHVS and CDR2 is FNYEAQ. The CDR3 contains 14 residues. Between the trimmed V and J ends, which lost 3 bases and 7 bases, there was a span of 10 bases. This CDR3 is CASSFGQLNSPLHF. CDR3 bases: TGTGCCAGCAGCTTCGGACAGTTAAATTCACCCCTCCACTTT.

This clonotype was detected only a few times. This chain uses TRBV18 with TRBJ2-7, with no clear D. Per germline, CDR1 KGHSH and CDR2 LQKENI. The CDR3 runs to 14 residues. V gave up 5 bases and J gave up 2 bases, with 13 bases separating them. The CDR3 loop reads CASSNPQRAYEQYF. In DNA form, the CDR3 reads TGTGCCAGCTCAAATCCCCAGAGAGCCTACGAGCAGTACTTC.

The V and J genes are TRBV7-2 and TRBJ1-2, with D tentatively TRBD1 (6 bases). The CDR3 is made up of 13 amino acids. CDR1 and CDR2 (germline): SGHTA, FQGNSA. V was shortened by 4 bases and J by 6 bases, with 12 bases between the two germline ends. CDR3 nucleotides: TGTGCCAGCAGCTCCGACAGGCGGAATGGCTACACCTTC. Translation gives CASSSDRRNGYTF. Variable domain in full (rest from reference TRBV7-2 and TRBJ1-2): GAGVSQSPSNKVTEKGKDVELRCDPISGHTALYWYRQSLGQGLEFLIYFQGNSAPDKSGLPSDRFSAERTGGSVSTLTIQRTQQEDSAVYLCASSSDRRNGYTFGSGTRLTVV.

This clonotype has just a few counts. The V call is TRBV20-1, the J call TRBJ1-5, with TRBD1 as a possible D gene (5 bases). V dropped 6 bases and J dropped 3 bases, with 18 bases sitting between them. This CDR3 comprises 15 residues. Germline V CDR1 and CDR2: DFQATT, SNEGSKA (reference sequence). This chain's CDR3 is CSANQTVGLNQPQHF. The CDR3 coding sequence is TGCAGTGCCAATCAGACAGTGGGCCTCAATCAGCCCCAGCATTTT.

This clonotype was seen more than once but under ten times. This chain links TRBV20-1 with TRBJ1-5; 9 positions match TRBD1. V shed 6 bases, J shed 5 bases, and the junction held 5 bases outside the gene matches. The germline V gene has CDR1 DFQATT and CDR2 SNEGSKA (reference sequence). The CDR3 covers 13 residues. The CDR3 coding sequence is TGCAGTGCCCGAACAGGGGGCTATCAGCCCCAGCATTTT. Its translation is CSARTGGYQPQHF.

V gene TRBV6-1 combines with J gene TRBJ2-7; D perhaps matches TRBD1 (6 bases). The CDR3 covers 15 residues. The V end was cut by 5 bases, the J end by 3 bases, with 17 bases between. Germline lookup yields CDR1 MNHNS and CDR2 SASEGT. CDR3 in amino acids: CASSPLRGHGYEQYV. The CDR3 nucleotides read TGTGCCAGCAGTCCACTCCGGGGACACGGCTACGAGCAGTACGTC.